Below are 7 T cell receptor beta chains sequenced from a single sample in a study of blood T cell repertoires in COVID-19. TCRdb keeps only in-frame clones here, not all; method: immunoSEQ multiplex PCR. Among a few hundred thousand clones, around 89% were seen once, and the ten largest hold around 0.96%. Sample: peripheral blood. Every receptor here comes from a middle-aged woman with COVID-19, enrolled during active disease.

In regard to this clone: The same CDR3 arises from other DNA sequences in this sample as well. The rearrangement uses TRBV5-1 and TRBJ1-2, with 7 nucleotides matching TRBD1. The V gene end was trimmed by 0 bases and the J gene end by 4 bases; junction bases not matched to a gene: 3. The CDR3 loop spans 14 amino acids. Germline CDR1 and CDR2: SGHRS and YFSETQ. This chain's CDR3 is CASSLEGTAYGYTF. The CDR3 DNA sequence: TGCGCCAGCAGCTTGGAAGGGACAGCCTATGGCTACACCTTC.

The gene calls are TRBV27 and TRBJ1-1; tentative D call: TRBD1 (6 bases). Trimming cost V 3 bases and J 5 bases, with 13 bases left between them. Germline lookup yields CDR1 MNHEY and CDR2 SMNVEV (reference sequence). The CDR3 totals 14 residues. The CDR3 nucleotides are TGTGCCAGCAGTTTCCAGGGGCGGGAGACTGAAGCTTTCTTT. This translates into CASSFQGRETEAFF.

The rearrangement joins TRBV9 to TRBJ1-2, with 9 bases that match TRBD1. Trimming at V came to 0 bases and at J to 9 bases, leaving 9 bases not matched to a gene. Looked up from germline, CDR1 is SGDLS and CDR2 is YYNGEE. CDR3 length equals 15 residues. The CDR3 is CASSVGEGQGGSYTF. CDR3 DNA: TGTGCCAGCAGCGTAGGGGAGGGACAGGGTGGGAGCTACACCTTC. Full variable domain (outside the CDR3, taken from reference TRBV9 and TRBJ1-2): DSGVTQTPKHLITATGQRVTLRCSPRSGDLSVYWYQQSLDQGLQFLIQYYNGEERAKGNILERFSAQQFPDLHSELNLSSLELGDSALYFCASSVGEGQGGSYTFGSGTRLTVV.

The chain links TRBV6-5 to TRBJ2-7, with 7 bases aligning to TRBD2. Germline values: CDR1 MNHEY, CDR2 SVGAGI. This CDR3 contains 14 residues. Unmatched junction bases numbered 10, after V lost 9 bases and J lost 2 bases. The CDR3 spells CASPLTSVTYEQYF. The CDR3 DNA reads TGTGCCAGTCCCCTTACTAGCGTTACCTACGAGCAGTACTTC.

V and J are TRBV5-4 and TRBJ2-2; 9 positions match TRBD1. With V trimmed by 0 bases and J by 6 bases, 3 bases remained unmatched. This CDR3 has 15 residues. CDR1 and CDR2 from the germline V gene are SGHNT and YYREEE (reference sequence). The CDR3 here is CASSLGTGEAGELFF. CDR3 nucleotide sequence: TGTGCCAGCAGCTTGGGGACAGGGGAGGCCGGGGAGCTGTTTTTT.

The rearrangement links TRBV19 to TRBJ2-3; tentatively, D is TRBD1 (6 bases). Germline V CDR1 and CDR2: LNHDA, SQIVND (reference sequence). Trimming shortened V by 3 bases and J by 3 bases, and 19 bases separated the two germline ends. This CDR3 has 17 residues. In DNA, the CDR3 is TGTGCCAGTAGTATGGTTCGGGGACACACGCCGACAGATACGCAGTATTTT. This codes for CASSMVRGHTPTDTQYF.

This clone is a singleton in its sample. This chain connects TRBV27 to TRBJ1-4; TRBD1 agrees at 9 bases. The CDR3 spans 17 residues. The J segment lost 7 bases and the V segment lost 2 bases, leaving 11 bases of the junction unmatched. Germline V gene sequence: CDR1 MNHEY, CDR2 SMNVEV (reference sequence). For the CDR3, the DNA is TGTGCCAGCAGTTTAGGCTCCAGGACAGGGGAGCGTGAAAAACTGTTTTTT. Protein: CASSLGSRTGEREKLFF.